This T cell receptor beta chain was sequenced during a study of blood T cells in healthy people across ages. Germline-derived CDR1 and CDR2 are MNHEY and SVGAGI. The CDR3 contains 14 residues. Unmatched junction bases numbered 6, after V lost 2 bases and J lost 9 bases. Study findings and constraints: The study regarded diversity estimates from one million T cells as underestimates.

For this clonotype: What it binds is not known.

Each sample yielded at least 5.5 micrograms of PBMC total RNA. For the second PCR, which ran for roughly 7 to 11 cycles, a sample-barcoded 5' primer and a J-beta primer mix were used. The yield of each sample was at least 2.5 million CDR3-containing paired-end reads. One entry per CDR3 protein results from TCRdb running MiXCR on the 5' RACE reads. The sample lists more than 700,000 distinct CDR3 sequences; approximately 55% were seen once. This receptor was obtained from an elderly man in good health. The chain has TRBV6-5 and TRBJ2-1; 8 positions agree with TRBD2. The specimen was blood. CDR3 DNA sequence: TGTGCCAGCAGTTACCCACGGGAGGGCGGTGAGCAGTTCTTC. Translation: CASSYPREGGEQFF.